This T cell receptor beta chain is from a study of blood T cell repertoires in COVID-19. The wider study: Whether acute or convalescent, the COVID-19 samples came from the United States, Italy and Spain. T cells, B-cell-depleted T cells, or PBMCs provided the cDNA or gDNA that served as material.

This CDR3 comprises 13 residues. Germline assignment: CDR1 SGDLS and CDR2 YYNGEE. V was cut by 4 bases and J by 2 bases, with 10 bases left in between. As originally analysed: By means of reference gene primer amplification, nucleated cell counts were estimated. TCRdb keeps only in-frame clones here, not all; method: immunoSEQ multiplex PCR. The DNA gave D and trimming, while V, J and clone size come from that table. The sample holds about 91,000 clones; more than 70% are singletons and the top ten take less than 6%. Input material: peripheral blood. The origin of this receptor is a woman aged 80 or over with active COVID-19. The chain couples TRBV9 to TRBJ2-7, with D possibly matching TRBD1 (6 bases). CDR3 protein: CASSLTGAYEQYF. For the CDR3, the DNA is TGTGCCAGCAGCCTGACAGGAGCCTACGAGCAGTACTTC.